One sample yielded the 10 T cell receptor beta chains listed below, sequenced in a study of T cell repertoires in cytomegalovirus infection. Their antigens are not known. TCRdb re-analysed the reads in MiXCR, keeping a single row per CDR3 protein. The sample shows 750,000 to 900,000 distinct CDR3 sequences, almost 30% of them seen only once. Specimen: cultured CD8+ T cells from PBMCs, collected from culture after CMV antigen stimulation. Receptors were obtained from a human donor in good health (CMV status not recorded). Some clones in this sample may be carry-over from other donors' samples.

This chain links TRBV7-9 with TRBJ1-2, with D unresolved. This CDR3 comprises 12 residues. CDR1 and CDR2 (germline): SEHNR, FQNEAQ (reference sequence). Deletions cut 8 bases from V and 8 bases from J, with 15 bases between. This CDR3 is CASQGPSRGYTF. The CDR3 bases are TGTGCCAGCCAAGGCCCGTCCCGGGGCTACACCTTC.

The chain links TRBV12-3 or TRBV12-4 to TRBJ1-1; D is unclear. This CDR3 has 13 amino acids. The germline V and J ends were trimmed by 7 bases and 7 bases, with 16 bases remaining between them. CDR3 sequence: CASTETSLGEAFF. CDR3 DNA: TGTGCCAGCACCGAAACATCATTGGGTGAAGCTTTCTTT.

There are many counts of this clonotype. An end of the junction differs from the germline gene, which may be a read error. The chain has TRBV10-3 and TRBJ2-5, with D perhaps matching TRBD1 (6 bases). CDR3 length equals 13 residues. Germline V lookup: CDR1 ENHRY, CDR2 SYGVKD. The CDR3 DNA is TGTGCCATCAGTGAGGAATGGTCCGGGACACCTAACTTC. Its translation: CAISEEWSGTPNF.

This CDR3 is CASMRAGQGRTQPQHF. Written as DNA, the CDR3 is TGTGCCAGCATGCGGGCGGGGCAGGGAAGAACTCAGCCCCAGCATTTT. V usage is TRBV19 and J usage is TRBJ1-5; possible D gene TRBD1, 5 bases. V was clipped by 9 bases and J by 6 bases, with 24 bases between them. Germline CDR1 reads LNHDA; CDR2 reads SQIVND (reference sequence). The CDR3 is made up of 16 amino acids.

The V call is TRBV7-9, the J call TRBJ2-7; D is uncertain. The CDR3 has 14 amino acids. Germline values: CDR1 SEHNR, CDR2 FQNEAQ (reference sequence). V dropped 6 bases and J dropped 2 bases, with 14 bases sitting between them. The CDR3 DNA sequence: TGTGCCAGCAGGGGTCCGGAGACGACCTACGAGCAGTACTTC. Its translation is CASRGPETTYEQYF.

In DNA form, the CDR3 reads TGTGCCACCAGTGATTTAAAGAGTAGGGACAGGGTGACCGCAGCGAGCACAGATACGCAGTATTTT. This codes for CATSDLKSRDRVTAASTDTQYF. V usage is TRBV24-1 and J usage is TRBJ2-3; 9 positions match TRBD1. This CDR3 is built from 22 residues. V lost 1 base and J lost 0; bases outside the gene matches: 19. Looked up from germline, CDR1 is KGHDR and CDR2 is SFDVKD.

This chain joins TRBV7-9 and TRBJ1-1, with D unclear. The V end lost 3 bases, the J end lost 2 bases, and 10 bases lay between the germline ends. Germline values: CDR1 SEHNR, CDR2 FQNEAQ (reference sequence). The CDR3 covers 14 residues. This CDR3 reads CASSLNMGNTEAFF. As DNA, the CDR3 is TGTGCCAGCAGCTTGAATATGGGTAACACTGAAGCTTTCTTT.

This clonotype was detected many times. V and J are TRBV27 and TRBJ2-7; 9 nucleotides match TRBD1. Losses at the gene ends were 5 bases for V and 5 bases for J; bases not matched to a gene: 4. The length of the CDR3 is 13 residues. Germline loops: CDR1 MNHEY, CDR2 SMNVEV (reference sequence). The CDR3 coding sequence is TGTGCCAGCAGTCGGGACAGGGTAAACGAGCAGTACTTC. Translation: CASSRDRVNEQYF.

The J gene is TRBJ2-2, the V gene TRBV5-1; D is undetermined. The CDR3 has 16 residues. Germline values: CDR1 SGHRS, CDR2 YFSETQ. Deletions cut 0 bases from V and 4 bases from J, with 13 bases between. Written as DNA, the CDR3 is TGCGCCAGCAGCTTGGACACTTTTCGGGCCACCGGGGAGCTGTTTTTT. Its protein product is CASSLDTFRATGELFF.

In this sample, this clonotype turned up a few times. The chain combines TRBV2 with TRBJ2-7; 9 nucleotides align to TRBD1. Trimming at V came to 3 bases and at J to 3 bases, leaving 12 bases not matched to a gene. This CDR3 has 17 amino acids. In germline, CDR1 is SNHLY, CDR2 FYNNEI. The CDR3 reads CASSDYIRDRVNYEQYF. CDR3 DNA sequence: TGTGCCAGCAGTGATTATATCCGGGACAGGGTCAACTACGAGCAGTACTTC.